This passage covers 5 T cell receptor beta chains from one sample sequenced in a study of shared clonotypes between healthy human individuals (TCRdb year 2020). For the CD8 naive samples, CD45RO-negative cells were positively selected for CCR7, yielding a CD45RA+CCR7+ population from which TemRA cells were excluded. The library was obtained by the immunoSEQ multiplex PCR assay. The clones in this table, taken by TCRdb from immuneACCESS, are in-frame only. Not every clone is retained; where verified, under half of the shortfall comes from an unresolved V gene, and the cause of the rest is unknown. The sample table records some 800,000 clones; 92% of these occur just once. Approximately 25% of the sample comes from the top ten. Sequencing used naive CD8+ T cells sorted from blood. The cell subset or site label on this specimen signifies: CD45RA+CCR7+. Receptor source: a man younger than 45 in good health.

The CDR3 loop reads CASSRHMSATNEKLFF. The CDR3 region has the DNA TGTGCCAGCAGCCGTCACATGAGTGCAACTAATGAAAAACTGTTTTTT. This rearrangement joins TRBV4-2 to TRBJ1-4; D gene uncertain. With 4 bases removed from V and 0 bases from J, the gap between germline ends came to 12 bases. Germline V lookup: CDR1 LGHNA, CDR2 YNFKEQ. CDR3 length: 16 amino acids.

This CDR3 is CASTSTTNTEAFF. In DNA, the CDR3 is TGTGCCAGCACCTCCACCACGAACACTGAAGCTTTCTTT. The chain recombines TRBV6-5 with TRBJ1-1, with no clear D. Germline-derived CDR1 and CDR2 are MNHEY and SVGAGI. Trimming took 7 bases from V and 1 from J, leaving 10 bases between them. This CDR3 comprises 13 residues.

The rearrangement joins TRBV28 to TRBJ1-1; the match to TRBD1 covers 9 bases. With V trimmed by 10 bases and J by 4 bases, 7 bases remained unmatched. In germline, CDR1 is MDHEN, CDR2 SYDVKM. This CDR3 is 13 amino acids long. CDR3 in amino acids: CATSTGGSTEAFF. In DNA form, the CDR3 reads TGTGCCACCTCCACAGGGGGCTCCACTGAAGCTTTCTTT. The whole variable domain, filled in from reference TRBV28 and TRBJ1-1, reads DVKVTQSSRYLVKRTGEKVFLECVQDMDHENMFWYRQDPGLGLRLIYFSYDVKMKEKGDIPEGYSVSREKKERFSLILESASTNQTSMYLCATSTGGSTEAFFGQGTRLTVV.

CDR3 bases: TGCGCCAGCAGCTCGGACAGGGCCTATGGCTACACCTTC. Translating gives CASSSDRAYGYTF. V usage is TRBV4-3 and J usage is TRBJ1-2, with TRBD1 matching over 8 bases. The germline gives CDR1 LGHNA, CDR2 YSLEER. V lost 5 bases to trimming and J lost 4 bases; unmatched junction nucleotides: 3. This CDR3 has 13 residues.

CDR3 residues: CASSPTRDRGSQETQYF. DNA for the CDR3: TGTGCCAGCAGCCCTACCCGGGACAGGGGGTCCCAAGAGACCCAGTACTTC. The V call is TRBV7-9, the J call TRBJ2-5; 11 bases fit TRBD1. The germline V gene has CDR1 SEHNR and CDR2 FQNEAQ (reference sequence). Trimming cost V 5 bases and J 1 base; bases outside gene matches: 9. This CDR3 is built from 17 residues. Full variable domain (missing parts from reference TRBV7-9 and TRBJ2-5): DTGVSQNPRHKITKRGQNVTFRCDPISEHNRLYWYRQTLGQGPEFLTYFQNEAQLEKSRLLSDRFSAERPKGSFSTLEIQRTEQGDSAMYLCASSPTRDRGSQETQYFGPGTRLLVL.